The rows below give T cell receptor beta chains drawn from one sample of a study of T cells in Graves' hyperthyroidism and ophthalmopathy. TCRdb re-derived calls from the multiplex PCR reads in MiXCR, one entry per CDR3 protein. The sample holds about 96,000 distinct CDR3 sequences, roughly 49% seen once. Sequences were obtained from blood. The receptors here all came from a woman between 40 and 55 years old with Graves' hyperthyroidism. Each CDR3 is given without its conserved first and last residue.

j_gene: TRBJ2-2; v_gene: TRBV2; CDR3aa: ASSPIDRTAGGELF
j_gene: TRBJ1-2; v_gene: TRBV7-9; CDR3aa: ASSLVSGSNYGYT
j_gene: TRBJ2-7; v_gene: TRBV5-1; CDR3aa: ASSLDGRTYEQY
j_gene: TRBJ1-5; v_gene: TRBV7-9; CDR3aa: ASSLTPRGRAETQH
j_gene: TRBJ2-7; v_gene: TRBV4-1; CDR3aa: ASSRDRAYEQY
j_gene: TRBJ1-1; v_gene: TRBV2; CDR3aa: ASRSPGRPFITTEAF
j_gene: TRBJ2-1; v_gene: TRBV7-2; CDR3aa: ASSLAASGHYNEQF
j_gene: TRBJ1-1; v_gene: TRBV7-3; CDR3aa: ASSNGQGSNTEAF
j_gene: TRBJ1-6; v_gene: TRBV7-9; CDR3aa: ASSLTGMGSPLH
j_gene: TRBJ2-6; v_gene: TRBV15; CDR3aa: ATSAQGGDNVLT
j_gene: TRBJ2-2; v_gene: TRBV2; CDR3aa: ASTLDRGRHRGAV
j_gene: TRBJ2-7; v_gene: TRBV25-1; CDR3aa: ASSPLGTGPSEQY
j_gene: TRBJ2-3; v_gene: TRBV10-1; CDR3aa: ASRPGGTDTQY
j_gene: TRBJ2-3; v_gene: TRBV7-2; CDR3aa: ASSLAVTDTQY
j_gene: TRBJ2-7; v_gene: TRBV19; CDR3aa: ASSISGAYEQY
j_gene: TRBJ2-7; v_gene: TRBV7-8; CDR3aa: ASSQLRGVESSYEQY
j_gene: TRBJ1-6; v_gene: TRBV7-9; CDR3aa: ASSWGLAGWGDNSPLH
j_gene: TRBJ2-3; v_gene: TRBV5-1; CDR3aa: ASSFQDTDTQY
j_gene: TRBJ1-1; v_gene: TRBV7-9; CDR3aa: ASSEGRRGGTEAF
j_gene: TRBJ2-7; v_gene: TRBV20-1; CDR3aa: SADPGTGAYEQY
j_gene: TRBJ2-6; v_gene: TRBV7-8; CDR3aa: ASSLRTGAGANVLT
j_gene: TRBJ2-2; v_gene: TRBV20-1; CDR3aa: SARTGLGNTGELF
j_gene: TRBJ2-2; v_gene: TRBV5-6; CDR3aa: ASSYRGVVTGELF
j_gene: TRBJ1-5; v_gene: TRBV20-1; CDR3aa: SASSRAPQH
j_gene: TRBJ1-3; v_gene: TRBV12-3/TRBV12-4; CDR3aa: ASMLENRGNTIY
j_gene: TRBJ2-7; v_gene: TRBV10-3; CDR3aa: ASTGLAGAYEQY
j_gene: TRBJ2-7; v_gene: TRBV7-4; CDR3aa: ASSQQNYEQY
j_gene: TRBJ1-2; v_gene: TRBV20-1; CDR3aa: SASPLRGFYGYT
j_gene: TRBJ1-5; v_gene: TRBV6-6; CDR3aa: ASSFRAESNQPQH
j_gene: TRBJ2-7; v_gene: TRBV10-3; CDR3aa: AVGLAGGGFDEQY